This T cell receptor (beta chain) was recovered during a study of CD8+ T cells in alopecia areata. Following RNA extraction, reverse transcription yielded cDNA that acted as the sequencing template. Generated by immunoSEQ multiplex PCR, the TCRdb table keeps only in-frame clones and is missing some. The sample has 150,000 to 200,000 clones; 60% are singletons. The treatment: oral pan-JAK inhibitor, 5-10 mg twice daily. Germline loops: CDR1 LNHDA, CDR2 SQIVND (reference sequence). V trimming: 5 bases; J trimming: 5 bases; junction bases outside the gene matches: 6. This CDR3 is 16 amino acids long. This TCR came from a human donor with alopecia areata. This sample comprised CD4+ T cells sorted from blood, obtained at week 24, from a patient treated with tofacitinib. The chain employs TRBV19 and TRBJ2-2, with 12 bases lining up with TRBD1. CDR3 sequence (DNA): TGTGCCAGTAGTCAGGGACAGGGGGCCGGTACCGGGGAGCTGTTTTTT. It yields the protein CASSQGQGAGTGELFF.